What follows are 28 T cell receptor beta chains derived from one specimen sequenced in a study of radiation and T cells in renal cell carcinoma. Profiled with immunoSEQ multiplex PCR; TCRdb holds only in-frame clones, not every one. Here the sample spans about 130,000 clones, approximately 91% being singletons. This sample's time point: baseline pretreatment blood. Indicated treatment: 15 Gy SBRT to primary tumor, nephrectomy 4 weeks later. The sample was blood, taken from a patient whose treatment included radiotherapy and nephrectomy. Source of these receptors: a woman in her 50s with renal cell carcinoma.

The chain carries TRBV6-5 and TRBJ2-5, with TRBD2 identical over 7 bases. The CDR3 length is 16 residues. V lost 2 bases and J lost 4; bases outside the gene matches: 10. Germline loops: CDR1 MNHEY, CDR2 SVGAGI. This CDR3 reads CASSYRGAGTGETQYF. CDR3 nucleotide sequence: TGTGCCAGCAGTTACCGGGGAGCGGGGACGGGAGAGACCCAGTACTTC.

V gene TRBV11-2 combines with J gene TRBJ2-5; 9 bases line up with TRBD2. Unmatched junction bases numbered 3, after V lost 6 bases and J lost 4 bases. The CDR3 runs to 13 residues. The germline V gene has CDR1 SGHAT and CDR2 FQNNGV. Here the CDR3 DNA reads TGTGCCAGCAGTTTTAGCGGGGGAGAGACCCAGTACTTC. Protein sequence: CASSFSGGETQYF.

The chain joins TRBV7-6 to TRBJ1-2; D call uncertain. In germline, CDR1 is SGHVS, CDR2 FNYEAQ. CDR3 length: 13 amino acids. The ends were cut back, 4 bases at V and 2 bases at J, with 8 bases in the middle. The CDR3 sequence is CASSSTGNYGYTF. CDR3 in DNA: TGTGCCAGCAGCTCCACCGGGAACTATGGCTACACCTTC.

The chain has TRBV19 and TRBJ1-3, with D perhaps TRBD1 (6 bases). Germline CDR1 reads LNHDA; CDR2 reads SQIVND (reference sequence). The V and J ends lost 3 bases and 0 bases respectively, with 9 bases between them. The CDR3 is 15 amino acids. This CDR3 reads CASSIMDSSGNTIYF. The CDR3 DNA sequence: TGTGCCAGTAGTATTATGGACAGCTCTGGAAACACCATATATTTT.

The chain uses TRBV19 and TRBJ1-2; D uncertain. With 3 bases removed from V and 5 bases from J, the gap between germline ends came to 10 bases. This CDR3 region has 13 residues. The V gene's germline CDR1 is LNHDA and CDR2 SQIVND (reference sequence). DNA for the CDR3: TGTGCCAGTAGTATGACCGGGGTTTATGGCTACACCTTC. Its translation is CASSMTGVYGYTF.

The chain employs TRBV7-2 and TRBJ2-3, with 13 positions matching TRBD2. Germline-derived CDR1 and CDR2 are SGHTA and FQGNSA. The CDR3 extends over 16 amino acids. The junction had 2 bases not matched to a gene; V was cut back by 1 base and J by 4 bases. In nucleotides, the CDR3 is TGTGCCAGCAGCTTAGGACTAGCGGGGGGATCAGATACGCAGTATTTT. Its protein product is CASSLGLAGGSDTQYF.

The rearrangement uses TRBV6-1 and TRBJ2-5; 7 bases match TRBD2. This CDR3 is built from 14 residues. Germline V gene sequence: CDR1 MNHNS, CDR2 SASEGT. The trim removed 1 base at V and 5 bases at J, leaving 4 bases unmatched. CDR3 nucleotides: TGTGCCAGCAGTGAAGGGTGGGAGGGGGAGACCCAGTACTTC. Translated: CASSEGWEGETQYF.

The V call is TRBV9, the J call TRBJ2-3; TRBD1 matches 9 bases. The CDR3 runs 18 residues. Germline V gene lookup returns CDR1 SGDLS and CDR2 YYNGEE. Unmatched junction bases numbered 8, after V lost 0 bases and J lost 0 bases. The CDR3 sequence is CASSVDPGTGTSTDTQYF. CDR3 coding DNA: TGTGCCAGCAGCGTAGATCCCGGGACAGGGACTAGCACAGATACGCAGTATTTT.

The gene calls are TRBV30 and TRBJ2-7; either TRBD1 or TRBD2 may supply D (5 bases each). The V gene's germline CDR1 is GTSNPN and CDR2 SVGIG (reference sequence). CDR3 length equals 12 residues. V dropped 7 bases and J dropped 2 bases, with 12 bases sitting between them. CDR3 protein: CASGTAPYEQYF. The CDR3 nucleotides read TGTGCCTCAGGGACGGCCCCCTACGAGCAGTACTTC.

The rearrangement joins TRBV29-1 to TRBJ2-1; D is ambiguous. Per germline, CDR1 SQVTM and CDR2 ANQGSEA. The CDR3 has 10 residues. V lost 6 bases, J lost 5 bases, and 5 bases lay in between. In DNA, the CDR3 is TGCAGCGTAGGAAACAATGAGCAGTTCTTC. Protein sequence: CSVGNNEQFF.

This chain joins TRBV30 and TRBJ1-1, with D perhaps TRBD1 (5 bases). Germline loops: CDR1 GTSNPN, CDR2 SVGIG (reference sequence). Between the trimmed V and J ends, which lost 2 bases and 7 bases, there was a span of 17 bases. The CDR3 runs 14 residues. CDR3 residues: CAWSPGLGFGEAFF. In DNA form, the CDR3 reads TGTGCCTGGAGTCCAGGGCTTGGGTTCGGTGAAGCTTTCTTT.

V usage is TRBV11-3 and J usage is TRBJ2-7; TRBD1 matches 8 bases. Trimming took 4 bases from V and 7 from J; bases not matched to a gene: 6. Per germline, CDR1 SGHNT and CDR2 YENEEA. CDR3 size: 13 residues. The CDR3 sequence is CASSSDRGQEQYF. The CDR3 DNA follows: TGTGCCAGCAGCTCCGACAGGGGCCAAGAGCAGTACTTC.

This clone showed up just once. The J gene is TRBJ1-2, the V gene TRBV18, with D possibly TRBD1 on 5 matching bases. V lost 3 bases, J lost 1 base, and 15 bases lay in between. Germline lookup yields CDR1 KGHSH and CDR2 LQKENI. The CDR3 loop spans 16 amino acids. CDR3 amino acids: CASSPDRVGYNYGYTF. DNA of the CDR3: TGTGCCAGCTCACCTGACAGAGTGGGCTATAACTATGGCTACACCTTC.

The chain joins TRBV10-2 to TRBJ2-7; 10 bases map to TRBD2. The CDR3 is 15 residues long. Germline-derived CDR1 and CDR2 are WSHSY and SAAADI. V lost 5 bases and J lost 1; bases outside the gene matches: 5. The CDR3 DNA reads TGCGCCAGCAGTCTGAGCGGGGGGGGTTCCTACGAGCAGTACTTC. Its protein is CASSLSGGGSYEQYF.

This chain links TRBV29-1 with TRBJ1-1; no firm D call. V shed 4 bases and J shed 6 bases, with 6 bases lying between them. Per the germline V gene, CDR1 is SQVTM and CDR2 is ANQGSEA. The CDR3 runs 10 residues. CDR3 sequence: CSVGDSEAFF. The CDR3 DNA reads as TGCAGCGTTGGAGACTCTGAAGCTTTCTTT.

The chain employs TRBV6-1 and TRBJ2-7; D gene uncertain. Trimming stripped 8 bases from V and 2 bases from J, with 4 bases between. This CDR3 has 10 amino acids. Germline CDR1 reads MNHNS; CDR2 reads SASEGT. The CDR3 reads CASGPYEQYF. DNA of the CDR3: TGTGCCAGCGGACCCTACGAGCAGTACTTC.

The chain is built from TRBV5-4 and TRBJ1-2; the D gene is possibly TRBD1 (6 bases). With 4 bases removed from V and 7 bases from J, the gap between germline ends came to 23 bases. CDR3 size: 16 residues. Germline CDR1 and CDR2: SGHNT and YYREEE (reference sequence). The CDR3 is CASSLYSTGRSRGYTF. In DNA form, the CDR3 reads TGTGCCAGCAGCCTTTACAGTACAGGGAGGTCTCGTGGCTACACCTTC.

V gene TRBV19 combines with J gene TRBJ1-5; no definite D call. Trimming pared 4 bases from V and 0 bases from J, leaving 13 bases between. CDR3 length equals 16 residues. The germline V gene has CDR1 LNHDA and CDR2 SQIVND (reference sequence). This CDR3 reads CASSTLLGSSNQPQHF. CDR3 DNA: TGTGCCAGTAGTACTTTGTTAGGGAGTAGCAATCAGCCCCAGCATTTT.

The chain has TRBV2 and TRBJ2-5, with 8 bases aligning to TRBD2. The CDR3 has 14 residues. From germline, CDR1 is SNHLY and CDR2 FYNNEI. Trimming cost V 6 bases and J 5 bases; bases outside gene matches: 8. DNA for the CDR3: TGTGCCAGCAGGTTGACAGGCGGGGGGGAGACCCAGTACTTC. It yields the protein CASRLTGGGETQYF. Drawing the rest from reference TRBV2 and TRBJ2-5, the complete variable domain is EPEVTQTPSHQVTQMGQEVILRCVPISNHLYFYWYRQILGQKVEFLVSFYNNEISEKSEIFDDQFSVERPDGSNFTLKIRSTKLEDSAMYFCASRLTGGGETQYFGPGTRLLVL.

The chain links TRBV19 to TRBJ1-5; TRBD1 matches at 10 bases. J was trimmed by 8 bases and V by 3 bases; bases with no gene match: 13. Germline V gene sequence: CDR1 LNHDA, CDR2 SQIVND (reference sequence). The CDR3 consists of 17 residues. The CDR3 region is CASSIFGTGAPNKPQHF. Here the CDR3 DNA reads TGTGCCAGTAGTATTTTTGGGACAGGGGCCCCAAATAAGCCCCAGCATTTT.

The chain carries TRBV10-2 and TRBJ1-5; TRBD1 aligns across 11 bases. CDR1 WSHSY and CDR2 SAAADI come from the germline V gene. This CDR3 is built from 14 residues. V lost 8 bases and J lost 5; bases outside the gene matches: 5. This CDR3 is CASSDRGLYQPQHF. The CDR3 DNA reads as TGCGCCAGCTCGGACAGGGGGCTCTATCAGCCCCAGCATTTT.

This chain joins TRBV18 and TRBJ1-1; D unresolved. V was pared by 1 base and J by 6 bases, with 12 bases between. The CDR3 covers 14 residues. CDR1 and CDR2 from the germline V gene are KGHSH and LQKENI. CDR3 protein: CASSPLGQIAEAFF. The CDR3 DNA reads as TGTGCCAGCTCACCACTGGGCCAGATCGCTGAAGCTTTCTTT.

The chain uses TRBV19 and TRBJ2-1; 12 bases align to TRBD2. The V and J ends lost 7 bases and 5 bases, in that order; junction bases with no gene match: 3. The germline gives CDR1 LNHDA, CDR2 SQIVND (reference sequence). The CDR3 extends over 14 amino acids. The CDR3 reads CASIGLAGNNEQFF. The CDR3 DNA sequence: TGTGCCAGTATCGGACTAGCGGGGAACAATGAGCAGTTCTTC.

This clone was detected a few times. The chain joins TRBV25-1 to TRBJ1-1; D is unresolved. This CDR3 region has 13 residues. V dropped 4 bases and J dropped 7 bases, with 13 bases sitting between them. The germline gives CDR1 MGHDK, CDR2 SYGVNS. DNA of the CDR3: TGTGCCAGCAGTGGGCAAGTAGTCGTTGAAGCTTTCTTT. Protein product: CASSGQVVVEAFF.

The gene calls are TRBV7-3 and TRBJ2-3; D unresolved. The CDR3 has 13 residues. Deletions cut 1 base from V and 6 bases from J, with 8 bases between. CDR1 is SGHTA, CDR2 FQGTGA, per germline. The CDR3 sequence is CASSLSYGDTQYF. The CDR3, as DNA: TGTGCCAGCAGCTTAAGTTACGGGGATACGCAGTATTTT.

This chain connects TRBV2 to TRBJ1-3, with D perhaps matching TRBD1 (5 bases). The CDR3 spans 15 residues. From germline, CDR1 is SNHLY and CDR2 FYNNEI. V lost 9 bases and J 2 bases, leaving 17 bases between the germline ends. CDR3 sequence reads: CASHPGTPAGNTIYF. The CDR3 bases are TGTGCCAGTCACCCTGGGACGCCGGCTGGAAACACCATATATTTT.

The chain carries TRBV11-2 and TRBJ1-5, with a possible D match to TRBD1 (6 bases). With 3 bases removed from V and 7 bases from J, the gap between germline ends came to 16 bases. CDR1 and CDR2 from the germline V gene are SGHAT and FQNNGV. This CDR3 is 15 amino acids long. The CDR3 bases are TGTGCCAGCAGCTTCCAGGGGTTAAGGGGACAGCCCCAGCATTTT. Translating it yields CASSFQGLRGQPQHF.

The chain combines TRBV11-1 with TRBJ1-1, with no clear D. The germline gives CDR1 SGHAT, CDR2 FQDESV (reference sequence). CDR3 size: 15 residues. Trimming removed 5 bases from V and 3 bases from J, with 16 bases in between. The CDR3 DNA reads TGTGCCAGCAGCCCGGACTCATCCCGAGACACTGAAGCTTTCTTT. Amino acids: CASSPDSSRDTEAFF.